The subject of this entry is one TCR beta chain. Some clones are missing from TCRdb's copy, which holds only in-frame ones; the method was immunoSEQ multiplex PCR. The sample includes over 150,000 clones, approximately 94% of them seen just once. The data derive from a study of control samples from healthy donors and cancer patients. Germline CDR1 is GTSNPN and CDR2 is SVGIG (reference sequence). This CDR3 has 15 amino acids. J was trimmed by 4 bases and V by 4 bases; bases with no gene match: 7. The specimen sequenced was blood. V gene TRBV30 combines with J gene TRBJ2-1; 10 nucleotides match TRBD2. The source of this sequence is a man under 40 in good health. The CDR3 bases are TGTGCCTGGACCTTGGAGCGGGGGGGGTACAATGAGCAGTTCTTC. This translates into CAWTLERGGYNEQFF.